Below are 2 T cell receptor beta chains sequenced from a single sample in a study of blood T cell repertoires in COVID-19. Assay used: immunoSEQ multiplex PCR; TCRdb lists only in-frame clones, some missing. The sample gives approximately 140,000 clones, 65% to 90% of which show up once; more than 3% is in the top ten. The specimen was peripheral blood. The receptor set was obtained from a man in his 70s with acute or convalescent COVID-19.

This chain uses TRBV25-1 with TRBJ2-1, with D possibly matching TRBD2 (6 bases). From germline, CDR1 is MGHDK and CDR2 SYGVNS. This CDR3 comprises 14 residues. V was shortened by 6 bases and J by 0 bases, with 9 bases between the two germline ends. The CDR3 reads CASRTSFSYNEQFF. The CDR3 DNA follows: TGTGCCAGCAGAACTAGCTTCTCCTACAATGAGCAGTTCTTC.

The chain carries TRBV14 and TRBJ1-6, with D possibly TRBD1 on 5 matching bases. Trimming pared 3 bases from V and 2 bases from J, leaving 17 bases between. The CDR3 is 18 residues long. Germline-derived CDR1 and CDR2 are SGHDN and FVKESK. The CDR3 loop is CASSHRGTPDPYNSPLHF. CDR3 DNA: TGTGCCAGCAGCCATCGAGGGACTCCCGATCCCTATAATTCACCCCTCCACTTT.